Here is one T cell receptor beta chain with its context. The data were obtained in a study of T cell responses to AZD1222 COVID-19 vaccine. Repertoires were generated with immunoSEQ multiplex PCR, while TCRdb's copy carries only in-frame clones and drops some. The sample includes around 63,000 clones, roughly 87% of them seen just once. The sequenced sample was peripheral blood, obtained on day 0 of AZD1222 vaccination. The sequence was obtained from an adult in good health.

The CDR3 is CASSYSGGGGYTF. The CDR3 nucleotides read TGTGCCAGCAGTTACTCTGGGGGTGGTGGCTACACCTTC. V gene TRBV6-5 combines with J gene TRBJ1-2; D is perhaps TRBD1 (5 bases). CDR3 length: 13 amino acids. The V end was cut by 0 bases, the J end by 7 bases, with 9 bases between. From germline, CDR1 is MNHEY and CDR2 SVGAGI.